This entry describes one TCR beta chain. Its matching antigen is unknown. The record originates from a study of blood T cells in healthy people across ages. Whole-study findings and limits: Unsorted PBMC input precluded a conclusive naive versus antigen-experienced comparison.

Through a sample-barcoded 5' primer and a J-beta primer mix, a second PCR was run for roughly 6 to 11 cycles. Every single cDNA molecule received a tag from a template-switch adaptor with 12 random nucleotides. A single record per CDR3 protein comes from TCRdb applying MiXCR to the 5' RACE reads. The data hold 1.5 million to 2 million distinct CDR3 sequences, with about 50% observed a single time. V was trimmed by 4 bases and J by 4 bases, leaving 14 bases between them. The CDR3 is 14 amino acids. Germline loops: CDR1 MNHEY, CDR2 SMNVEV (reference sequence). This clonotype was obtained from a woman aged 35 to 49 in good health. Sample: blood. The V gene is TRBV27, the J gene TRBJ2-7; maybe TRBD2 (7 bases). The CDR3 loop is CASSSRGAIYEQYF. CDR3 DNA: TGTGCCAGCAGTTCACGGGGGGCTATATACGAGCAGTACTTC.